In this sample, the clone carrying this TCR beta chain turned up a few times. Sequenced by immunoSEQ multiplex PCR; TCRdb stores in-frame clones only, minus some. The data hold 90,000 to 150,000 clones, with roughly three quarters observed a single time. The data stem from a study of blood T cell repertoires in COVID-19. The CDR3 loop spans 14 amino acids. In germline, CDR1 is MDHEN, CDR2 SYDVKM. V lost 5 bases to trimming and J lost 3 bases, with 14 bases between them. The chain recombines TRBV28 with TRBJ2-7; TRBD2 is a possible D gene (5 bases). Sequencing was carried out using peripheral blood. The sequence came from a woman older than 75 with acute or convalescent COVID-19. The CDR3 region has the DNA TGTGCCAGCAGTACCCCCGGGGAGAGCTACGAGCAGTACTTC. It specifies CASSTPGESYEQYF.